This is a list of T cell receptor beta chains from one sample in a study of cytomegalovirus exposure and HLA in healthy donors. The data were produced by immunoSEQ multiplex PCR, yet TCRdb's version contains in-frame clones alone and is incomplete. The sample contains about 110,000 clones, roughly 90% of which appear only once. Sequenced: PBMCs. The source of these receptors is a woman aged 30 to 39 in good health and CMV-seropositive. Each CDR3 is given with its conserved first and last residue. D genes are given only for firm matches. A row's size may be missing; if present it is once, few, many or a size class.

d_gene,v_gene,j_gene,abundance,CDR3aa,CDR3nt
.,TRBV9,TRBJ2-5,.,CASSVGAGPRIGQETQYF,TGTGCCAGCAGCGTAGGGGCAGGGCCTCGGATAGGGCAAGAGACCCAGTACTTC
TRBD1,TRBV9,TRBJ1-6,few,CASSGGTGGVSPLHF,TGTGCCAGCAGCGGGGGGACAGGGGGAGTTTCACCCCTCCACTTT
.,TRBV5-4,TRBJ2-5,.,CASSLVGGGEETQYF,TGTGCCAGCAGTCTAGTGGGAGGAGGAGAAGAGACCCAGTACTTC
.,TRBV19,TRBJ2-7,.,CASSLFQGYEQYF,TGTGCCAGTAGTCTCTTTCAGGGATACGAGCAGTACTTC
.,TRBV27,TRBJ1-1,.,CASSLSTLLNTEAFF,TGTGCCAGCAGTTTATCGACATTACTGAACACTGAAGCTTTCTTT
.,TRBV9,TRBJ1-3,.,CASSAGSSSGNTIYF,TGTGCCAGCAGCGCCGGGAGTTCCTCTGGAAACACCATATATTTT
TRBD1,TRBV30,TRBJ2-5,.,CAWSGQGETQYF,TGTGCCTGGAGCGGACAGGGTGAGACCCAGTACTTC
.,TRBV20-1,TRBJ1-1,.,CSATEDTEAFF,TGCAGTGCAACAGAAGACACTGAAGCTTTCTTT
.,TRBV7-8,TRBJ2-1,.,CASSYQQGNEQFF,TGTGCCAGCAGCTATCAACAGGGCAATGAGCAGTTCTTC
TRBD2,TRBV7-3,TRBJ2-3,.,CASSLGPSGTYGTDTQYF,TGTGCCAGCAGCTTAGGGCCTAGCGGAACTTACGGCACAGATACGCAGTATTTT
TRBD1,TRBV30,TRBJ1-2,.,CAWSKGQGTGYTF,TGTGCCTGGAGTAAAGGACAGGGAACTGGCTACACCTTC
TRBD2,TRBV25-1,TRBJ2-1,.,CASSERGLAGGYNEQFF,TGTGCCAGCAGTGAACGTGGACTAGCGGGAGGCTACAATGAGCAGTTCTTC
TRBD1,TRBV29-1,TRBJ2-1,.,CSVPGGGYNEQFF,TGCAGCGTCCCAGGGGGCGGGTACAATGAGCAGTTCTTC
.,TRBV4-1,TRBJ1-2,.,CASSQVTDGHYYGYTF,TGCGCCAGCAGCCAAGTAACGGACGGACATTACTATGGCTACACCTTC
.,TRBV18,TRBJ2-7,.,CASSPGTTSYEQYF,TGTGCCAGCTCCCCTGGAACTACTTCCTACGAGCAGTACTTC
.,TRBV13,TRBJ2-2,.,CASSFGTKNTGELFF,TGTGCCAGCAGCTTTGGGACAAAGAACACCGGGGAGCTGTTTTTT
.,TRBV19,TRBJ2-1,.,CASSPSGGDSYNEQFF,TGTGCCAGTAGTCCCTCTGGCGGGGACTCCTACAATGAGCAGTTCTTC
.,TRBV5-4,TRBJ1-2,.,CASSLMGEANYGYTF,TGTGCCAGCAGCTTGATGGGAGAGGCTAACTATGGCTACACCTTC